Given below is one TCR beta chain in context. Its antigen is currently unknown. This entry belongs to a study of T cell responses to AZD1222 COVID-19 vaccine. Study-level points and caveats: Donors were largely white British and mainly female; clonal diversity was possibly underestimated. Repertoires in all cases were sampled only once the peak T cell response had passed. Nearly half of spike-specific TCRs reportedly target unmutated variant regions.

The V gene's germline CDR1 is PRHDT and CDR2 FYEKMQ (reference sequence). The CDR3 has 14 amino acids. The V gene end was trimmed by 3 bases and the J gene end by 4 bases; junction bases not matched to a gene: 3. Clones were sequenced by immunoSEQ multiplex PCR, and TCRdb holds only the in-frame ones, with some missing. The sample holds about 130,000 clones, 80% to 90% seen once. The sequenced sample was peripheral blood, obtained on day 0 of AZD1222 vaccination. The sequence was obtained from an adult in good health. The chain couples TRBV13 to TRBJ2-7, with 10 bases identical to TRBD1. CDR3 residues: CASSLGQGLYEQYF. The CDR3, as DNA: TGTGCCAGCAGCTTGGGACAGGGGTTATACGAGCAGTACTTC. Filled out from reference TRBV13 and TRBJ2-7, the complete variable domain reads AAGVIQSPRHLIKEKRETATLKCYPIPRHDTVYWYQQGPGQDPQFLISFYEKMQSDKGSIPDRFSAQQFSDYHSELNMSSLELGDSALYFCASSLGQGLYEQYFGPGTRLTVT.